The sequence of this TCR beta chain was determined in a study of control samples from healthy donors and cancer patients. Profiled with immunoSEQ multiplex PCR; TCRdb holds only in-frame clones, not every one. The data hold 80,000 or so clones, with under 90% observed a single time. CDR3 length: 14 residues. J lost 5 bases, V lost 6 bases, and 3 bases had no gene match. CDR1 is PRHDT and CDR2 is FYEKMQ in the germline V gene (reference sequence). The rearrangement joins TRBV13 to TRBJ2-5, with 13 bases that match TRBD2. This receptor was taken from a man aged 45-60 years in good health. Specimen: blood. The CDR3 bases are TGTGCCAGCAGAACTAGCGGGGGGGCGGAGACCCAGTACTTC. Protein sequence: CASRTSGGAETQYF.